The rows below give T cell receptor beta chains drawn from one sample of a study of blood T cell repertoires in COVID-19. Sequencing used immunoSEQ multiplex PCR; TCRdb keeps in-frame clones, though not all of them. Of some 260,000 clones listed, approximately 90% are singletons. Source material: PBMCs or T cells enriched from blood (not recorded which). These receptors were collected from a woman between 18 and 29 years old who had recovered from COVID-19. Each CDR3 is given with its conserved first and last residue. D genes are given only for firm matches. Clone size is shown for a subset of rows, as once, few, many or a class of expanded clone.

v_call,d_call,cdr3_length,j_call,clone_size,cdr3_nt,cdr3_aa
TRBV3-1/TRBV3-2,-,14,TRBJ1-2,-,TGTGCCAGCAGCCAAGATGCCCGGGGTCGTGGCTACACCTTC,CASSQDARGRGYTF
TRBV6-5,TRBD1,16,TRBJ1-4,-,TGTGCCAGCAGTTTAACCGGGACAGAGTTTAATGAAAAACTGTTTTTT,CASSLTGTEFNEKLFF
TRBV19,TRBD1,13,TRBJ1-1,few,TGTGCCAGTAAGACAGGGTGGAACACTGAAGCTTTCTTT,CASKTGWNTEAFF
TRBV7-3,-,13,TRBJ1-2,-,TGTGCCAGCAGCTTACGAGGTGACTATGGCTACACCTTC,CASSLRGDYGYTF
TRBV11-3,-,14,TRBJ2-5,-,TGTGCCAGCACCTCGGCAGGCGTTCAAGAGACCCAGTACTTC,CASTSAGVQETQYF
TRBV21-1,-,12,TRBJ2-7,-,TGTGCCAGCAGCAAAGAGGGGGGGGAGCAGTACTTC,CASSKEGGEQYF
TRBV11-3,TRBD1,17,TRBJ2-5,-,TGTGCCAGCAGCTTAGCTTTTAAGGGGGCGAGAAAAGAGACCCAGTACTTC,CASSLAFKGARKETQYF
TRBV3-1/TRBV3-2,TRBD2,16,TRBJ2-1,-,TGTGCCAGCAGCCAGGGAAAAGCGGGACTTCGCAATGAGCAGTTCTTC,CASSQGKAGLRNEQFF
TRBV2,-,13,TRBJ1-1,-,TGTGCCAGCAGTGAGTTAGGGGGCACTGAAGCTTTCTTT,CASSELGGTEAFF
TRBV18,TRBD1,14,TRBJ1-2,-,TGTGCCAGCTCACCGGGACAGGACAACTATGGCTACACCTTC,CASSPGQDNYGYTF
TRBV6-5,TRBD1,12,TRBJ2-7,-,TGTGCCAGCAGCAGGACAGGCAACGAGCAGTACTTC,CASSRTGNEQYF
TRBV5-6,TRBD2,14,TRBJ2-1,-,TGTGCCAGCAGCTTGATTAGCGGGGGTGAGGAGCAGTTCTTC,CASSLISGGEEQFF
TRBV27,-,14,TRBJ1-5,once,TGTGCCAGCAGTTTACGTAGCATTAATCAGCCCCAGCATTTT,CASSLRSINQPQHF
TRBV7-8,-,16,TRBJ1-2,-,TGTGCCAGCAGCTTAGGGCTTGCGGGGATTCAAGATGGCTACACCTTC,CASSLGLAGIQDGYTF
TRBV4-1,-,15,TRBJ1-2,-,TGCGCCAGCAGCCAAACCTGGGGGCCTAACTATGGCTACACCTTC,CASSQTWGPNYGYTF
TRBV3-1/TRBV3-2,-,15,TRBJ2-6,few,TGTGCCAGCAGCCAACTAGTTTCTGGGGCCAACGTCCTGACTTTC,CASSQLVSGANVLTF
TRBV9,-,14,TRBJ1-2,once,TGTGCCAGCAGCGTCCTAGGACAGCACTATGGCTACACCTTC,CASSVLGQHYGYTF
TRBV11-3,-,13,TRBJ1-3,-,TGTGCCAGCAGCCCCTCCTCTGGAAACACCATATATTTT,CASSPSSGNTIYF
TRBV28,TRBD1,13,TRBJ1-2,-,TGTGCCAGTCTCCGCCGGGACAGCGGGGGCTACACCTTC,CASLRRDSGGYTF
TRBV11-3,TRBD1,14,TRBJ1-2,few,TGTGCCAGCAGCTTCAAGGGGGCTGTCGATGGCTACACCTTC,CASSFKGAVDGYTF
TRBV7-2,-,15,TRBJ2-1,-,TGTGCCAGCAGCCGGCTGGGAGAGTCCTACAATGAGCAGTTCTTC,CASSRLGESYNEQFF
TRBV9,TRBD2,16,TRBJ2-5,-,TGTGCCAGCAGCGTAGGGGATAGCGGGAGCCAAGAGACCCAGTACTTC,CASSVGDSGSQETQYF
TRBV24-1,-,15,TRBJ2-5,-,TGTGCCACCAGCGACTGGCCAAGCAGTCGAGAGACCCAGTACTTC,CATSDWPSSRETQYF
TRBV5-1,-,14,TRBJ2-7,-,TGCGCCAGCAGCCATAACAATCAGGACAGAAAGCAGTACTTC,CASSHNNQDRKQYF
TRBV28,TRBD2,15,TRBJ2-1,-,TGTGCCAGCAGTTTGCTAGCGGGGAGATACAATGAGCAGTTCTTC,CASSLLAGRYNEQFF